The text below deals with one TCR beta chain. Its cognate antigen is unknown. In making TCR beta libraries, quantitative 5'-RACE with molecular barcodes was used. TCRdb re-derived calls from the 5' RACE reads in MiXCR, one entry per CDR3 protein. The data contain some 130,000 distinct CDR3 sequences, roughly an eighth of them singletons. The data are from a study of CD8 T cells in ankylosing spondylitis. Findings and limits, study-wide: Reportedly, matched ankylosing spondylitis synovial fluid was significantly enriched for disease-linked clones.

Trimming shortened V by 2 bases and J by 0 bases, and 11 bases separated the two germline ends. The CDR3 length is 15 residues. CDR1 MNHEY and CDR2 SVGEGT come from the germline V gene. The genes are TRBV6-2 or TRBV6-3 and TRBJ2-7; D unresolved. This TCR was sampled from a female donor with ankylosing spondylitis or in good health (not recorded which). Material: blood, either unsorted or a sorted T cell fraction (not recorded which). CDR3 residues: CASSYATDSSYEQYF. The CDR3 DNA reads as TGTGCCAGCAGTTACGCGACGGATAGCTCCTACGAGCAGTACTTC.